The 18 T cell receptor beta chains listed next were all sequenced from one sample in a study of Graves' ophthalmopathy and Graves' hyperthyroidism. Beta-chain TCR CDR3 regions were amplified from RNA transcripts. HTBI-primed RT-PCR formed the first round, and a multiplex PCR formed the second. One entry per CDR3 protein results from TCRdb running MiXCR on the multiplex PCR reads. The sample shows approximately 150,000 distinct CDR3 sequences, under 45% of them seen only once. Sample: peripheral blood. These receptors came from a man between 25 and 39 years old with Graves' ophthalmopathy.

In its sample, this clonotype was seen many times. The CDR3: CASSSDRAYEQYF. The CDR3 coding sequence is TGTGCCAGCAGTTCGGACAGGGCCTACGAGCAGTACTTC. The J gene is TRBJ2-7, the V gene TRBV27, with 8 bases that match TRBD1. The ends lost 4 bases at V and 2 bases at J; junction bases unmatched: 1. Germline-derived CDR1 and CDR2 are MNHEY and SMNVEV (reference sequence). The CDR3 extends over 13 amino acids.

The V and J genes are TRBV10-3 and TRBJ2-7; perhaps TRBD1 as D (5 bases). Trimming shortened V by 3 bases and J by 0 bases, and 15 bases separated the two germline ends. Germline V gene lookup returns CDR1 ENHRY and CDR2 SYGVKD. CDR3 length: 16 amino acids. The CDR3 DNA sequence: TGTGCCATCAGTGACTTAAAGACAGAAGTCTCCTACGAGCAGTACTTC. Its translation: CAISDLKTEVSYEQYF.

V gene TRBV6-1 combines with J gene TRBJ2-7; maybe TRBD1 (6 bases). From germline, CDR1 is MNHNS and CDR2 SASEGT. The CDR3 totals 14 residues. Trimming removed 5 bases at V and 3 bases at J, with 14 bases between. CDR3 bases: TGTGCCAGCAGTCGACCTGGACAGATCTACGAGCAGTACTTC. It is translated as CASSRPGQIYEQYF.

This clonotype was seen at least ten times. The chain joins TRBV12-3 or TRBV12-4 to TRBJ2-5, with D possibly matching TRBD2 (6 bases). V lost 5 bases to trimming and J lost 7 bases, with 14 bases between them. This CDR3 is built from 13 residues. Written as DNA, the CDR3 is TGTGCCAGCAGTCCCCGGGAGTCCGGGACCCAGTACTTC. This gives the protein CASSPRESGTQYF.

The rearrangement links TRBV5-5 to TRBJ2-7; D may match TRBD1 or TRBD2 (5 bases each). Germline V gene lookup returns CDR1 SGHKS and CDR2 YYEKEE (reference sequence). Trimming took off 4 bases at V and 6 bases at J, with 17 bases between the two ends. CDR3 length: 14 amino acids. DNA of the CDR3: TGTGCCAGCAGCCTAAGGCCCCCGGGGCTCGAGCAGTACTTC. Amino acids: CASSLRPPGLEQYF.

V and J are TRBV27 and TRBJ1-1; D is possibly TRBD1 (6 bases). The germline V gene encodes CDR1 MNHEY and CDR2 SMNVEV (reference sequence). The CDR3 covers 14 residues. V was pared by 11 bases and J by 1 base, with 17 bases between. The CDR3 DNA reads as TGTGCCGCCAGCAGTACAGGGAGGAACACTGAAGCTTTCTTT. It is translated as CAASSTGRNTEAFF.

This clonotype was seen ten or more times. The V gene is TRBV14, the J gene TRBJ2-7; no clear D. The V end lost 4 bases, the J end lost 1 base, and 17 bases lay between the germline ends. The V gene's germline CDR1 is SGHDN and CDR2 FVKESK. The CDR3 is made up of 16 amino acids. DNA for the CDR3: TGTGCCAGCAGCCTAACCTTCGGGTTGTGGTCCTACGAGCAGTACTTC. This translates into CASSLTFGLWSYEQYF.

The V and J genes are TRBV20-1 and TRBJ2-7; TRBD2 matches 11 bases. The CDR3 is 14 amino acids. Trimming at V came to 3 bases and at J to 7 bases, leaving 8 bases not matched to a gene. Looked up from germline, CDR1 is DFQATT and CDR2 is SNEGSKA (reference sequence). The CDR3 nucleotides are TGCAGTGCTAGCGGGACTAGCGGCCCTAGGGAGCAGTACTTC. Its protein product is CSASGTSGPREQYF.

There are many counts of this clonotype. The chain links TRBV30 to TRBJ1-1, with unresolved D. There are 13 residues in the CDR3. Germline V gene sequence: CDR1 GTSNPN, CDR2 SVGIG (reference sequence). Trimming took off 0 bases at V and 4 bases at J, with 9 bases between the two ends. CDR3 coding DNA: TGTGCCTGGAGTGTAGGAGGCCCCACTGAAGCTTTCTTT. It translates to CAWSVGGPTEAFF.

V and J are TRBV12-3 or TRBV12-4 and TRBJ2-7; either TRBD1 or TRBD2 may supply D (6 bases each). The germline V and J ends were trimmed by 3 bases and 4 bases, with 13 bases remaining between them. The CDR3 totals 14 residues. CDR3 nucleotide sequence: TGTGCCAGCAGTTTTGGGGGGCATGGATACGAGCAGTACTTC. Translation gives CASSFGGHGYEQYF.

The chain joins TRBV12-3 or TRBV12-4 to TRBJ2-5; tentatively, D is TRBD1 (6 bases). V was cut by 7 bases and J by 2 bases, with 14 bases left in between. This CDR3 region has 14 residues. The CDR3 here is CASTGDLLQETQYF. As DNA, the CDR3 is TGTGCCAGCACAGGGGACCTTTTACAAGAGACCCAGTACTTC.

This clonotype was recorded at least ten times. The chain employs TRBV30 and TRBJ1-3, with D uncertain. V lost 2 bases and J 1 base, leaving 12 bases between the germline ends. Germline assignment: CDR1 GTSNPN and CDR2 SVGIG (reference sequence). CDR3 length: 15 residues. The CDR3 here is CAWSSPLRSGNTIYF. The DNA of the CDR3 is TGTGCCTGGAGTTCTCCACTGAGGTCTGGAAACACCATATATTTT.

The sample holds a few counts of this clonotype. The CDR3 DNA reads TGTGCCAGCAGTCCTCAGGGACAGGGGGCCTACGAGCAGTACTTC. Translation gives CASSPQGQGAYEQYF. J is TRBJ2-7 and V is TRBV12-3 or TRBV12-4; the match to TRBD1 covers 11 bases. This CDR3 contains 15 residues. V was clipped by 5 bases and J by 2 bases; unmatched bases: 5.

This chain links TRBV19 with TRBJ2-7; D is perhaps TRBD1 (8 bases). Trimming removed 5 bases at V and 0 bases at J, with 23 bases between. This CDR3 has 18 residues. CDR1 and CDR2 from the germline V gene are LNHDA and SQIVND (reference sequence). CDR3 bases: TGTGCCAGTAGTCAACCCAGGGAGGGACAGGCCTCCTCCTACGAGCAGTACTTC. The encoded protein is CASSQPREGQASSYEQYF.

This chain uses TRBV6-2 or TRBV6-3 with TRBJ1-2; tentatively, D is TRBD1 (5 bases). This CDR3 region has 17 residues. Per germline, CDR1 MNHEY and CDR2 SVGEGT. Trimming removed 0 bases at V and 1 base at J, with 15 bases between. In DNA, the CDR3 is TGTGCCAGCAGTTACTCGTGGGGGGAGGCCCTTAACTATGGCTACACCTTC. Translation: CASSYSWGEALNYGYTF.

This clonotype has a count of ten or more. It is unclear where the CDR3 begins or ends on the DNA, so no DNA is shown, and the CDR3 is as TCRdb lists it. This chain uses TRBV12-3 or TRBV12-4 with TRBJ1-1; the listed D gene, TRBD1, was not tested against the DNA. The CDR3 sequence runs 12 residues, both termini included. The CDR3 spells CASSAVGGGTFF.

The chain is built from TRBV19 and TRBJ1-5, with 8 bases that match TRBD1. V lost 7 bases, J lost 1 base, and 9 bases stayed unmatched. This CDR3 is 16 amino acids long. Germline-derived CDR1 and CDR2 are LNHDA and SQIVND (reference sequence). The DNA for the CDR3 is TGTGCCAGTAAGATGCAGGGGGCAGCGAGCAATCAGCCCCAGCATTTT. This codes for CASKMQGAASNQPQHF.

At least ten counts were recorded for this clonotype. The chain joins TRBV20-1 to TRBJ2-4; 8 bases line up with TRBD1. Germline V gene lookup returns CDR1 DFQATT and CDR2 SNEGSKA (reference sequence). This CDR3 comprises 14 residues. The V segment lost 1 base and the J segment 3 bases; nucleotides outside the gene matches: 2. CDR3 DNA: TGCAGTGCTAGAGTCAGGGGGCACAAAAACATTCAGTACTTC. Translating gives CSARVRGHKNIQYF.